This TCR beta chain was profiled in a study of blood T cell repertoires in COVID-19. Overall study: T cells, B-cell-depleted T cells, or PBMCs provided the cDNA or gDNA that served as material.

The study recruited people aged about 18 to 90 years across approximately 24 US areas. Symptom resolution, clearance, or two negative PCRs marked the recovered donors of Cohort 3. Methods used by the authors: Estimation of nucleated cell counts relied on the amplification of reference gene primers. Assay: immunoSEQ multiplex PCR; the TCRdb copy retains only in-frame clones and omits some. The D gene and trimming were derived from the DNA, and the V and J assignments and clone size from that table. There are about 400,000 clones in the sample; about nine tenths occur only once, and 1.7% lies in the top ten. The CDR3 extends over 13 amino acids. Per germline, CDR1 SGHRS and CDR2 YFSETQ. V dropped 5 bases and J dropped 4 bases, with 13 bases sitting between them.

The genes are TRBV5-1 and TRBJ2-7; D possibly corresponds to TRBD2 (6 bases). This sequence originates from a woman in her twenties or thirties who had recovered from COVID-19. The specimen sequenced was PBMCs or T cells enriched from blood (not recorded which). The CDR3 is CASRGFSGYEQYF. For the CDR3, the DNA is TGCGCCAGCAGGGGGTTTAGCGGTTACGAGCAGTACTTC.